This T cell receptor beta chain was retrieved from a study of tumour-infiltrating T cells in Burkitt lymphoma. Study-wide context: Productive clonality predicted overall and progression-free survival. Study outcomes and limitations: Many Burkitt lymphoma patients shared several public clonotypes.

The table came from immunoSEQ multiplex PCR; TCRdb's copy has only in-frame clones and leaves some out. Of under 500 clones in the sample, about a sixth were seen once. Points on this clone: The antigen is not known.

The sequencing input was tumor tissue. The sequence derives from a human donor with Burkitt lymphoma.

CDR3 nucleotides: TGCAGCGCCGCCCCACAGGGTAGCTATGGCTACACCTTC. Protein product: CSAAPQGSYGYTF. The chain recombines TRBV29-1 with TRBJ1-2; TRBD1 is a possible D gene (6 bases). Germline CDR1 is SQVTM and CDR2 is ANQGSEA. V was cut by 7 bases and J by 4 bases, with 16 bases left in between. This CDR3 spans 13 amino acids.